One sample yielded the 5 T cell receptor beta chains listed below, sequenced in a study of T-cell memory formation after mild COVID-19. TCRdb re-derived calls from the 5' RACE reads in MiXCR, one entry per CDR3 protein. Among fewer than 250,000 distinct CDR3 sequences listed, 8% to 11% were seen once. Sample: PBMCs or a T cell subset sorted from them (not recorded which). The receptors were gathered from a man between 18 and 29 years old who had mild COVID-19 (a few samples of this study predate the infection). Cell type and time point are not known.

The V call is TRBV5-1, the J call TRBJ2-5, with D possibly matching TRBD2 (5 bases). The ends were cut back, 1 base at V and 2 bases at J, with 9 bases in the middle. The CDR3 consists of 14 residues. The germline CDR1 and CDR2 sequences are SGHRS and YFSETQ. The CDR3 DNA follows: TGCGCCAGCAGCTTGCGGGGTGAACAAGAGACCCAGTACTTC. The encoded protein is CASSLRGEQETQYF.

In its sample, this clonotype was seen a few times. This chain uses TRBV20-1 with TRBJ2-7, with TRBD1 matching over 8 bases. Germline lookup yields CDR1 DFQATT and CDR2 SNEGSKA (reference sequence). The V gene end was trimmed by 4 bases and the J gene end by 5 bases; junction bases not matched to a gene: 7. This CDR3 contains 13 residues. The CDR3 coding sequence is TGCAGTGCTAAAGGACAGGGCCTAGACGAGCAGTACGTC. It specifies CSAKGQGLDEQYV.

CDR3 region: CASSKASTPTGELFF. As DNA, the CDR3 is TGTGCCAGCAGTAAGGCCTCGACACCCACCGGGGAGCTGTTTTTT. The chain has TRBV28 and TRBJ2-2, with D hard to call. CDR1 and CDR2 (germline): MDHEN, SYDVKM. Deletions cut 5 bases from V and 4 bases from J, with 14 bases between. CDR3 length: 15 amino acids.

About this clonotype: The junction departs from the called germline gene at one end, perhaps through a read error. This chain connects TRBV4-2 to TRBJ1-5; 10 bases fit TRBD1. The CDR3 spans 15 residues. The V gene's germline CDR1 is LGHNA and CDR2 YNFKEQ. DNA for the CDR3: TGTGCCAGCAGCCAGGGACAGGGGCCCGATCAGCCCCGGCATTTT. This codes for CASSQGQGPDQPRHF.

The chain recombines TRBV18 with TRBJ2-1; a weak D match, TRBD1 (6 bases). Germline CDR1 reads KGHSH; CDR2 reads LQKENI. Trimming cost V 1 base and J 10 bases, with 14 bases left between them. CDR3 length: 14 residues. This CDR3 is CASSPQDSSYEQFF. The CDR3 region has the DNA TGTGCCAGCTCACCACAGGACAGTTCTTACGAGCAGTTCTTC.